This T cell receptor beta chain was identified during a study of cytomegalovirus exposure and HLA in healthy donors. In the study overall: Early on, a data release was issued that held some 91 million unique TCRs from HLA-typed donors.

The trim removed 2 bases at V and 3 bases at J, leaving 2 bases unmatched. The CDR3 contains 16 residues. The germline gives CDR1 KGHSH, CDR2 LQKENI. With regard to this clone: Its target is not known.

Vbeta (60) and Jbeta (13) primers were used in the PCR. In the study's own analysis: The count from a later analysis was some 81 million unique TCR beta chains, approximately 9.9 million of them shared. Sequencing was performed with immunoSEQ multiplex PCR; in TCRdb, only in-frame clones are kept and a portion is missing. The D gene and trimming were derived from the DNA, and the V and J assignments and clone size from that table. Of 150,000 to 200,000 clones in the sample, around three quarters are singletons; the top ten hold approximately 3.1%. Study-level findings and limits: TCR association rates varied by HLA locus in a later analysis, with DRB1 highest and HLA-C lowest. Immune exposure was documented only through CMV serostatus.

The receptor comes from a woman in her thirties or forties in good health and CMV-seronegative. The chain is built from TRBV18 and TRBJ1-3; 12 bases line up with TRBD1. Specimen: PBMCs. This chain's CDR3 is CASSPGTGGGGNTIYF. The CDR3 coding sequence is TGTGCCAGCTCACCAGGGACAGGGGGCGGTGGAAACACCATATATTTT.